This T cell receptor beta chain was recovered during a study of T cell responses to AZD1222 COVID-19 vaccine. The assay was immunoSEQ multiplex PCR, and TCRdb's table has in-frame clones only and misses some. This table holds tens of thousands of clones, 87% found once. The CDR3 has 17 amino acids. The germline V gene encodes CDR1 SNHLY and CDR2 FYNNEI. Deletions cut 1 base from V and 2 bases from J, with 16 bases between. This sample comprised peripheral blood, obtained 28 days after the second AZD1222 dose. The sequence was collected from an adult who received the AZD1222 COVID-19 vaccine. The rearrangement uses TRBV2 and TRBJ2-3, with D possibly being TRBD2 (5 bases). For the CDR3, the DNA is TGTGCCAGCAGTGAAGTCCCCGTGAGGGCTCACACAGATACGCAGTATTTT. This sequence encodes CASSEVPVRAHTDTQYF.